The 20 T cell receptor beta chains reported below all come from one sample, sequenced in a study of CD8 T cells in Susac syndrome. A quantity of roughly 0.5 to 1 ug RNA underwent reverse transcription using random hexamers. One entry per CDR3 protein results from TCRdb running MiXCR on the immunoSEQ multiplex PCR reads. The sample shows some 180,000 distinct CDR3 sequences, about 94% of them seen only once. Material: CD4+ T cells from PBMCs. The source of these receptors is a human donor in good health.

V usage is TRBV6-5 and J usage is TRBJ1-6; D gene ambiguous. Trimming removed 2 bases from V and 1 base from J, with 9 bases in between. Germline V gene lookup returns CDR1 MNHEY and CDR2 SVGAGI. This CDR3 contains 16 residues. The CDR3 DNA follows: TGTGCCAGCAGTTACAACGAAAAGTCCTATAATTCACCCCTCCACTTT. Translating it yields CASSYNEKSYNSPLHF.

CDR3 DNA sequence: TGTGCCAGCTCACCACCGGGACAGGGCACAGATACGCAGTATTTT. It is translated as CASSPPGQGTDTQYF. This rearrangement joins TRBV18 to TRBJ2-3; 8 positions match TRBD1. J lost 1 base, V lost 0 bases, and 0 bases had no gene match. CDR1 and CDR2 (germline): KGHSH, LQKENI. The CDR3 sequence is 15 residues long.

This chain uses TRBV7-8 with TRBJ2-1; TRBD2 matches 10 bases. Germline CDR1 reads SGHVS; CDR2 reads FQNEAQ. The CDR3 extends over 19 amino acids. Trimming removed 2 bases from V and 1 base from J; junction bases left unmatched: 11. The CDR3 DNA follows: TGTGCCAGCAGCTTAAGAGGGGCCCAGCGGGGGGGATCCTACAATGAGCAGTTCTTC. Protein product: CASSLRGAQRGGSYNEQFF.

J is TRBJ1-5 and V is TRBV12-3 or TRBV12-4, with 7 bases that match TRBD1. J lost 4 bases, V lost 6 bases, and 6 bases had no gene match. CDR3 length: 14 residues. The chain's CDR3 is CASRQGNRNQPQHF. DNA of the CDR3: TGTGCCAGCAGACAGGGGAATCGGAATCAGCCCCAGCATTTT.

The CDR3 coding sequence is TGTGCTAGTGGTTTGGGATCCAGTGGCCCTAACAATGAGCAGTTCTTC. It is translated as CASGLGSSGPNNEQFF. The V and J genes are TRBV12-5 and TRBJ2-1; no firm D call. CDR1 and CDR2 (germline): LGHNT, FRNRAP. The V gene lost 1 base and the J gene lost 5 bases, with 15 bases spanning the gap. The CDR3 loop spans 16 amino acids.

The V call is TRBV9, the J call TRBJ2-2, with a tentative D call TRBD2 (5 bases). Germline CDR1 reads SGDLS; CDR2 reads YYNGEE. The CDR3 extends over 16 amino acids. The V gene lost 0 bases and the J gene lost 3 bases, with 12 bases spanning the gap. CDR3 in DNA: TGTGCCAGCAGCGTAGTTGGCCGAGCGGACACCGGGGAGCTGTTTTTT. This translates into CASSVVGRADTGELFF.

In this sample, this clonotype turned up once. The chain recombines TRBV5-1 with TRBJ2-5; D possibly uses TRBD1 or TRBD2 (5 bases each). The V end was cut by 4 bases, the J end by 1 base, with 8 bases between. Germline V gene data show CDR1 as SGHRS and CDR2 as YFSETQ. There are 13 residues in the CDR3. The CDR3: CASSMGRQETQYF. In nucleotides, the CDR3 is TGCGCCAGCAGCATGGGACGCCAAGAGACCCAGTACTTC.

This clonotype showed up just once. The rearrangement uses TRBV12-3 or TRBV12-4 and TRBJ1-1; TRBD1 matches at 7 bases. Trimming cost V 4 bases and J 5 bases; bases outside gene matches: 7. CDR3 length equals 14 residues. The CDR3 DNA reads TGTGCCAGCAGTTCAGGGGGGAGCTTGACTGAAGCTTTCTTT. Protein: CASSSGGSLTEAFF.

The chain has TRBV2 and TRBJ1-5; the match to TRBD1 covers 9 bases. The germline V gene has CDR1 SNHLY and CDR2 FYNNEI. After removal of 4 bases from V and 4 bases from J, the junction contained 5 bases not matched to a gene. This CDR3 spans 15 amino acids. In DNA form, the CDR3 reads TGTGCCAGCAGTGCAACACAGGGGGCTAATCAGCCCCAGCATTTT. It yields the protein CASSATQGANQPQHF. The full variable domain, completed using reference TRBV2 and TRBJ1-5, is EPEVTQTPSHQVTQMGQEVILRCVPISNHLYFYWYRQILGQKVEFLVSFYNNEISEKSEIFDDQFSVERPDGSNFTLKIRSTKLEDSAMYFCASSATQGANQPQHFGDGTRLSIL.

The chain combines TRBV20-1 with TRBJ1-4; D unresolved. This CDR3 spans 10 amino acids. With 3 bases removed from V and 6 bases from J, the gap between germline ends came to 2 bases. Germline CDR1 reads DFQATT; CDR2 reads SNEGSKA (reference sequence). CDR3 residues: CSASDEKLFF. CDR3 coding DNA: TGCAGTGCTAGTGATGAAAAACTGTTTTTT.

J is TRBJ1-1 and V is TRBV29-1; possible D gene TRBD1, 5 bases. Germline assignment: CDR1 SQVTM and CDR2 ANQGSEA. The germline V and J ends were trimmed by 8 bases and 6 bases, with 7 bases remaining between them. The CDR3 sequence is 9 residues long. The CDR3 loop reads CSLGAEAFF. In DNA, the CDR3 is TGCAGCTTGGGGGCTGAAGCTTTCTTT. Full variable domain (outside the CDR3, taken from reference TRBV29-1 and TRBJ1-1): SAVISQKPSRDICQRGTSLTIQCQVDSQVTMMFWYRQQPGQSLTLIATANQGSEATYESGFVIDKFPISRPNLTFSTLTVSNMSPEDSSIYLCSLGAEAFFGQGTRLTVV.

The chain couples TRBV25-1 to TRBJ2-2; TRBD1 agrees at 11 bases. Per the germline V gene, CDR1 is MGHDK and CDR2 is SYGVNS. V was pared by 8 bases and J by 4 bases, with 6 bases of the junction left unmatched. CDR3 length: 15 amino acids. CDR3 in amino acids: CASRDRGTGTGELFF. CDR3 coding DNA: TGTGCCAGCCGGGACAGGGGGACTGGCACCGGGGAGCTGTTTTTT.

The DNA for the CDR3 is TGTGCCAGCAGTTTAATTGGCGGGGGGGCGACGCAGTATTTT. It codes for CASSLIGGGATQYF. V and J are TRBV28 and TRBJ2-3, with 9 positions matching TRBD2. Losses at the gene ends were 2 bases for V and 9 bases for J; bases not matched to a gene: 6. CDR3 length equals 14 residues. Germline CDR1 and CDR2: MDHEN and SYDVKM.

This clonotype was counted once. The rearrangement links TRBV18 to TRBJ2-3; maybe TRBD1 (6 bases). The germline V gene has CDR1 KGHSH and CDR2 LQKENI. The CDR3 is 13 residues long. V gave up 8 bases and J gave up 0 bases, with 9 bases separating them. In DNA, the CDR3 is TGTGCCAGCGCGGACAGCAGCACAGATACGCAGTATTTT. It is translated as CASADSSTDTQYF.

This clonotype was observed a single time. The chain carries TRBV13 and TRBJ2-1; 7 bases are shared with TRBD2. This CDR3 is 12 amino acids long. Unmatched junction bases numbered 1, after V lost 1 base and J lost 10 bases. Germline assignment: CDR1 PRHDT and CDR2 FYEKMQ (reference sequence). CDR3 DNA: TGTGCCAGCAGCTTAGTTAGCGGGGAGCAGTTCTTC. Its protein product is CASSLVSGEQFF.

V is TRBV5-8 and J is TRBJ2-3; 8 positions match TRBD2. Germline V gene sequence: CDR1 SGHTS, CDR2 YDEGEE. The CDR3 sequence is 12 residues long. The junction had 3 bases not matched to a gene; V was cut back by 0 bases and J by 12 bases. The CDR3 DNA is TGTGCCAGCAGCTTGGATAGCGGGGCCCAGTATTTT. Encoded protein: CASSLDSGAQYF.

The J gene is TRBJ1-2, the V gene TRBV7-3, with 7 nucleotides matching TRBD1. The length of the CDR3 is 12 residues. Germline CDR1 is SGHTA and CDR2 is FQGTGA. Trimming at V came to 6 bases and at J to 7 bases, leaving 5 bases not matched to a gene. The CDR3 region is CASRSRGSGYTF. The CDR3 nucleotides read TGTGCCAGCAGATCCAGGGGGTCTGGCTACACCTTC.

CDR3 DNA: TGCAGTGCGGAGGACAGGGGGTTGAACGAGCAGTACTTC. Amino acid sequence: CSAEDRGLNEQYF. The chain couples TRBV20-1 to TRBJ2-7; 10 positions match TRBD1. CDR1 DFQATT and CDR2 SNEGSKA come from the germline V gene (reference sequence). The CDR3 spans 13 residues. V gave up 6 bases and J gave up 5 bases; unmatched junction bases: 7.

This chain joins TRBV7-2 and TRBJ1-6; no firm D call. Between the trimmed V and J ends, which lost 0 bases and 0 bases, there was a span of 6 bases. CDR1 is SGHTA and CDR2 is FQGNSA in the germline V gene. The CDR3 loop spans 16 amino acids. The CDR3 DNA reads TGTGCCAGCAGCTTAGCGGTGAGCTCCTATAATTCACCCCTCCACTTT. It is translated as CASSLAVSSYNSPLHF.

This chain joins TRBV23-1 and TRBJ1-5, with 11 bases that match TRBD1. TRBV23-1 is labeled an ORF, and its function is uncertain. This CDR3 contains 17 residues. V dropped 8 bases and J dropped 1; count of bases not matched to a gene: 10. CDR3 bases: TGCGCCAGCTTCCTCAAGGGGACAGGGGGGAGCAATCAGCCCCAGCATTTT. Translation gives CASFLKGTGGSNQPQHF.